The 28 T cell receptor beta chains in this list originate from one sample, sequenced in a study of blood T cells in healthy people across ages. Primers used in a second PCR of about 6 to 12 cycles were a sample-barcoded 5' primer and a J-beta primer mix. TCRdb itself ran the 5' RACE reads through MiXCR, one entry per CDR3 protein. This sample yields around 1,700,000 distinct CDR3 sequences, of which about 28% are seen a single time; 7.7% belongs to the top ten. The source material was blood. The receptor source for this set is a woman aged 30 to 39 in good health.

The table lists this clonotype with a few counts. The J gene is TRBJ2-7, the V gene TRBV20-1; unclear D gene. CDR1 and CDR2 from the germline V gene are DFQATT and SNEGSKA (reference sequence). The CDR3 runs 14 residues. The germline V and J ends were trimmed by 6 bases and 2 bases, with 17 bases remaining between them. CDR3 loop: CSAPASARTYEQYF. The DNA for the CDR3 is TGCAGTGCCCCCGCCTCAGCGCGGACCTACGAGCAGTACTTC.

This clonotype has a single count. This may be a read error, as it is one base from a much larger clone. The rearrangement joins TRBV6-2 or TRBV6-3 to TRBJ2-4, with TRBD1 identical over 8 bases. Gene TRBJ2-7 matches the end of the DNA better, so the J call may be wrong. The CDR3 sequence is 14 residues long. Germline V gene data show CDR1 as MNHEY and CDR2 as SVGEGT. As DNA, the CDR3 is TGTGCCAGCACTCGGGGGACAGGAGTGACCGAGCAGTACTTC. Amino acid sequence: CASTRGTGVTEQYF.

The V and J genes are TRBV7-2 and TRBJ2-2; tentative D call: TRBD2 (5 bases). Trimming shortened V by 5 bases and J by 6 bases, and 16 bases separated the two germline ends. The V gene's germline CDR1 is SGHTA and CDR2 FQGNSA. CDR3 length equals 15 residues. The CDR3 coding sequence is TGTGCCAGCAGCCCAGACCCACTAGTCCCCGGGGAGCTGTTTTTT. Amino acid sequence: CASSPDPLVPGELFF.

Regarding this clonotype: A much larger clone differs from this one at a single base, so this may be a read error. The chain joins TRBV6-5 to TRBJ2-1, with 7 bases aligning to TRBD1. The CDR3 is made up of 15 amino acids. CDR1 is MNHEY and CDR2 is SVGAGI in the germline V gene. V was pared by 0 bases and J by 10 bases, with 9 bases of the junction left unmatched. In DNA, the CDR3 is TGTGCCAGCAGTTACTCGAGGGACAGAACCTACGAGCAGTTCTTC. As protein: CASSYSRDRTYEQFF.

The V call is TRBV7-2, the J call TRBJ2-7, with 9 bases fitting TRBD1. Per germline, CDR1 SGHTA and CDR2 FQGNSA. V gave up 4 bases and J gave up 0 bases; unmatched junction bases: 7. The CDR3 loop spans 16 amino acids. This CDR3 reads CASSSGGQGYSYEQYF. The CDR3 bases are TGTGCCAGCAGCTCGGGCGGACAGGGGTACTCCTACGAGCAGTACTTC.

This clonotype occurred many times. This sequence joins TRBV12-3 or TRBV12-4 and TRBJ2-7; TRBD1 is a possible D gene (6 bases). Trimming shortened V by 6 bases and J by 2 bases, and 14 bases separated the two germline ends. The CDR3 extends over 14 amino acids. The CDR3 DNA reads TGTGCCAGCAGCTCGACAGGCATAACCTACGAGCAGTACTTC. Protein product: CASSSTGITYEQYF.

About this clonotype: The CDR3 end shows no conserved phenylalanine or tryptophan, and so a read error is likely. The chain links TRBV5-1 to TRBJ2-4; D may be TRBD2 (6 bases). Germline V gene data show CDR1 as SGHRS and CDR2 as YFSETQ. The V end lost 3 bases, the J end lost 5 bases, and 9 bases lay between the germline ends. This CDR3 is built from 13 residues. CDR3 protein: CASSYGSENIQYC. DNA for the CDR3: TGCGCCAGCAGCTACGGGAGCGAAAACATTCAGTACTGC.

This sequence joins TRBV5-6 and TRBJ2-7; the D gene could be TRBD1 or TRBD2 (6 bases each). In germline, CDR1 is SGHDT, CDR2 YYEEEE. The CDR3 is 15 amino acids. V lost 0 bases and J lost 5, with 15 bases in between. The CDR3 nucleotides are TGTGCCAGCAGCTTGGGAACGGGGGCCCTCCACGAGCAGTACTTC. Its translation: CASSLGTGALHEQYF.

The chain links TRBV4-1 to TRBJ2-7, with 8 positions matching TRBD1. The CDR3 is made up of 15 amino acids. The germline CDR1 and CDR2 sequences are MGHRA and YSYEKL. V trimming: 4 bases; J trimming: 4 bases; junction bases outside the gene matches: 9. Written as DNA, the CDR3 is TGCGCCAGCAGCCCATCCCAGGGGGCGGTGTACGAGCAGTACTTC. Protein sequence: CASSPSQGAVYEQYF.

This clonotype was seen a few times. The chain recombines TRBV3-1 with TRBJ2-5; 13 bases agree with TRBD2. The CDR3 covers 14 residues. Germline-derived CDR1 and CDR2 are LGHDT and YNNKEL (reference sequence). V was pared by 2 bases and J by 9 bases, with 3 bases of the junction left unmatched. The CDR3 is CASSQSTSGGSQYF. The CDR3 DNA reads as TGTGCCAGCAGCCAATCGACTAGCGGGGGGTCCCAGTACTTC.

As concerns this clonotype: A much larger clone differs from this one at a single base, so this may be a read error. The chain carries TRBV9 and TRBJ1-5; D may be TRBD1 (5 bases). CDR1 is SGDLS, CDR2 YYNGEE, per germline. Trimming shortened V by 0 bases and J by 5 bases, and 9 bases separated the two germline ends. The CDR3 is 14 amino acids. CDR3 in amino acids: CASSVGDRHQPQHF. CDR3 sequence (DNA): TGTGCCAGCAGCGTAGGGGACCGCCATCAGCCCCAGCATTTT.

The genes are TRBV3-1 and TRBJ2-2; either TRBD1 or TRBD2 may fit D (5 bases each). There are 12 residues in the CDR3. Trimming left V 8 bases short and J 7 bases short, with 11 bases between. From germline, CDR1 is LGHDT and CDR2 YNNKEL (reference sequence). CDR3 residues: CASRGADGELFF. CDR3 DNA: TGTGCCAGCCGAGGGGCGGACGGGGAGCTGTTTTTT.

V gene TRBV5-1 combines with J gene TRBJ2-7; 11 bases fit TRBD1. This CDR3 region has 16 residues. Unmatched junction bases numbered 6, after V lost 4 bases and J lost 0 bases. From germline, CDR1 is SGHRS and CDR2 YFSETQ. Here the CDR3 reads CASSLGQGATSYEQYF. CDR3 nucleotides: TGCGCCAGCAGCCTCGGACAGGGGGCGACCTCCTACGAGCAGTACTTC.

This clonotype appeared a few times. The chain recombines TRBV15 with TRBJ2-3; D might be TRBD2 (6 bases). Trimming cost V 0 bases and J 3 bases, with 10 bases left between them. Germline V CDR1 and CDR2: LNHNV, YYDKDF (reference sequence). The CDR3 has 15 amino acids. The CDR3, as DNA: TGTGCCACCAGCAGAGATGGGGGGTCGACAGATACGCAGTATTTT. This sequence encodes CATSRDGGSTDTQYF.

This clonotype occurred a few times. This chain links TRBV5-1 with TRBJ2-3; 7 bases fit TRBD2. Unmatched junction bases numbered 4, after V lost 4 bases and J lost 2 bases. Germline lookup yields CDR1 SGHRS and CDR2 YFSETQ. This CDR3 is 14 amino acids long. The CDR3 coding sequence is TGCGCCAGCAGCGGGCGGGGGACCACAGATACGCAGTATTTT. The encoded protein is CASSGRGTTDTQYF.

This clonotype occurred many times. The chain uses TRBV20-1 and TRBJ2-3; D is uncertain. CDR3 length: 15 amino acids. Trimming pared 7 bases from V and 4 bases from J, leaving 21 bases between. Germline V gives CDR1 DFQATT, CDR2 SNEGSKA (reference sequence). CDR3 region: CSVEMGSGAPDTQYF. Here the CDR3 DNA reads TGCAGTGTTGAGATGGGCTCTGGAGCTCCAGATACGCAGTATTTT.

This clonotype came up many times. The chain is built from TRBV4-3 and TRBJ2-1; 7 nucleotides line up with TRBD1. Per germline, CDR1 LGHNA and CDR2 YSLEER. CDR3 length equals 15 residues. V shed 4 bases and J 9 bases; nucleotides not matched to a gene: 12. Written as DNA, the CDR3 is TGCGCCAGCAGCCGCGTAACAGGGGCGTTGGTTGAGCAGTTCTTC. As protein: CASSRVTGALVEQFF.

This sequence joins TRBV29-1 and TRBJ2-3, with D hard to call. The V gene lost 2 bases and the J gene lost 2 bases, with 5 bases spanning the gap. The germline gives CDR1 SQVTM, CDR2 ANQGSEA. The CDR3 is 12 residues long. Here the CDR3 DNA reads TGCAGCGTTGAACGGATCACAGATACGCAGTATTTT. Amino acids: CSVERITDTQYF.

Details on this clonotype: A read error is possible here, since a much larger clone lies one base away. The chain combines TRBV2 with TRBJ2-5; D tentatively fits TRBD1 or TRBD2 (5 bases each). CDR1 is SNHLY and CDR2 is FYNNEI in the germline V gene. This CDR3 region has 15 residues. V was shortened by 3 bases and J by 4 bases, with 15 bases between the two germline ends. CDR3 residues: CASSEWAGTIETQYF. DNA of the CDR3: TGTGCCAGCAGTGAGTGGGCAGGGACCATAGAGACCCAGTACTTC. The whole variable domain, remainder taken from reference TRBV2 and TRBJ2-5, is EPEVTQTPSHQVTQMGQEVILRCVPISNHLYFYWYRQILGQKVEFLVSFYNNEISEKSEIFDDQFSVERPDGSNFTLKIRSTKLEDSAMYFCASSEWAGTIETQYFGPGTRLLVL.

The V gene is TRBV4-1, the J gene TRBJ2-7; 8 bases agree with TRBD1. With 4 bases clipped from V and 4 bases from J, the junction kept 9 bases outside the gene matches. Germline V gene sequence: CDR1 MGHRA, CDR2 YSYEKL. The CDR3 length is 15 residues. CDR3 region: CASSLSAGQGYEQYF. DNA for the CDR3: TGCGCCAGCAGCCTTAGCGCCGGACAGGGTTACGAGCAGTACTTC.

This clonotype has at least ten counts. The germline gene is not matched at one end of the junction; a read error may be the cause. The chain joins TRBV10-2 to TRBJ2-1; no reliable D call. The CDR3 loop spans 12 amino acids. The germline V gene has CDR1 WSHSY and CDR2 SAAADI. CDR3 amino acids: CASSELQNEQFF. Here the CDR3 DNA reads TGTGCCAGCAGTGAACTCCAGAATGAGCAGTTCTTC.

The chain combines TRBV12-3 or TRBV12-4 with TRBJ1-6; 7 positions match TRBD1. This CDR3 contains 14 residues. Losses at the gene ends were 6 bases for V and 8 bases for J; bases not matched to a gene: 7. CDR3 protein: CASRLDRRHSPLHF. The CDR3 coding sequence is TGTGCCAGCAGACTGGACAGGCGCCATTCACCCCTCCACTTT.

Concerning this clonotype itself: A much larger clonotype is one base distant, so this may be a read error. The CDR3 region has the DNA TGCAGTGCTAGGGGATACGGTACGCGCGAGCAGTACTTC. Residues: CSARGYGTREQYF. The rearrangement joins TRBV20-1 to TRBJ2-7, with D unresolved. Trimming shortened V by 3 bases and J by 6 bases, and 15 bases separated the two germline ends. Germline-derived CDR1 and CDR2 are DFQATT and SNEGSKA (reference sequence). This CDR3 comprises 13 residues.

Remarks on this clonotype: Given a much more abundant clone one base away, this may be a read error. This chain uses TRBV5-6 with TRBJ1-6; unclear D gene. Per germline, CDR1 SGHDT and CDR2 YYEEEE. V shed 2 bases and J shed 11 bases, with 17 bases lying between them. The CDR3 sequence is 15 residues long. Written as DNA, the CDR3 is TGTGCCAGCAGCTTTCGGGGATCTAGCGATCCACCCCTCCACTTT. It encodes CASSFRGSSDPPLHF.

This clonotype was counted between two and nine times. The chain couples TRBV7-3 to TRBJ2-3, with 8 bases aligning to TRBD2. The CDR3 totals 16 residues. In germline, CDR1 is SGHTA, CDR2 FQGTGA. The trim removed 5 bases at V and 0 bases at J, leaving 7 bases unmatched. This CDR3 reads CASSPTGGGSTDTQYF. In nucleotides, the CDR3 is TGTGCCAGCAGCCCCACGGGAGGGGGTAGCACAGATACGCAGTATTTT. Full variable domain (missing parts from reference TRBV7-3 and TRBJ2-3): GAGVSQTPSNKVTEKGKYVELRCDPISGHTALYWYRQSLGQGPEFLIYFQGTGAADDSGLPNDRFFAVRPEGSVSTLKIQRTERGDSAVYLCASSPTGGGSTDTQYFGPGTRLTVL.

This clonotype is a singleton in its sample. The CDR3 sequence is CASSLEQGIFYGYTF. The DNA for the CDR3 is TGTGCCAGCAGTTTAGAACAGGGGATCTTCTATGGCTACACCTTC. J is TRBJ1-2 and V is TRBV12-3 or TRBV12-4; 7 nucleotides line up with TRBD1. Trimming at V came to 1 base and at J to 4 bases, leaving 6 bases not matched to a gene. This CDR3 is 15 amino acids long.

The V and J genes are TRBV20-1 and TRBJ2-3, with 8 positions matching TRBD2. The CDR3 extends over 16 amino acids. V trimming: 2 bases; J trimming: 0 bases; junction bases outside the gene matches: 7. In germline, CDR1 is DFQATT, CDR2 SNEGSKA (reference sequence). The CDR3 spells CSARNEPSGSTDTQYF. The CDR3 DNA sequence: TGCAGTGCTAGAAATGAGCCTAGCGGGAGCACAGATACGCAGTATTTT.

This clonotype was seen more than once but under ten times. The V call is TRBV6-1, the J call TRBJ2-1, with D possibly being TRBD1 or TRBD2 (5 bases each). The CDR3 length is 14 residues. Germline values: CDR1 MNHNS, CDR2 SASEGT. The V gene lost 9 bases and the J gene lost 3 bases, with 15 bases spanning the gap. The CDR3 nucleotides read TGTGCCAGTAATACCGGGACGGTCTACAATGAGCAGTTCTTC. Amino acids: CASNTGTVYNEQFF.